The 25 T cell receptor beta chains given below trace back to one sample, sequenced in a study of blood T cell repertoires in COVID-19. Libraries were prepared by immunoSEQ multiplex PCR; TCRdb keeps only in-frame clonotypes and omits some of them. Counted here are a few hundred thousand clones, 90% occurring once; the ten biggest clones make up 2.1%. Sequencing was carried out using peripheral blood. The source of these receptors is an older woman with COVID-19, enrolled during active disease.

The rearrangement uses TRBV25-1 and TRBJ2-3; D remains unclear. CDR3 size: 14 residues. The ends were cut back, 2 bases at V and 6 bases at J, with 12 bases in the middle. CDR1 is MGHDK, CDR2 SYGVNS, per germline. The CDR3, as DNA: TGTGCCAGCAGTGAAAAGCACCTGAAGGATACGCAGTATTTT. It translates to CASSEKHLKDTQYF. Full variable domain (remainder filled in from reference TRBV25-1 and TRBJ2-3): EADIYQTPRYLVIGTGKKITLECSQTMGHDKMYWYQQDPGMELHLIHYSYGVNSTEKGDLSSESTVSRIRTEHFPLTLESARPSHTSQYLCASSEKHLKDTQYFGPGTRLTVL.

The chain links TRBV6-5 to TRBJ1-5; 7 bases map to TRBD1. After removal of 2 bases from V and 3 bases from J, the junction contained 4 bases not matched to a gene. The CDR3 has 15 residues. CDR1 is MNHEY, CDR2 SVGAGI, per germline. CDR3 sequence: CASSYAGGHNQPQHF. The CDR3 bases are TGTGCCAGCAGTTACGCAGGGGGGCACAATCAGCCCCAGCATTTT.

The chain is built from TRBV5-1 and TRBJ2-1, with 7 nucleotides matching TRBD2. Germline V gene lookup returns CDR1 SGHRS and CDR2 YFSETQ. The CDR3 has 16 amino acids. V dropped 4 bases and J dropped 0; count of bases not matched to a gene: 7. CDR3 DNA sequence: TGCGCCAGCAGCGCCAGACTAGCTGTCTCCTACAATGAGCAGTTCTTC. It specifies CASSARLAVSYNEQFF.

The rearrangement links TRBV12-3 or TRBV12-4 to TRBJ2-1, with unresolved D. The CDR3 runs to 13 residues. The ends were cut back, 3 bases at V and 3 bases at J, with 6 bases in the middle. The CDR3 reads CASSFSVYNEQFF. The CDR3 region has the DNA TGTGCCAGCAGTTTTTCCGTCTACAATGAGCAGTTCTTC.

The chain recombines TRBV6-1 with TRBJ2-3; tentatively, D is TRBD2 (6 bases). Trimming shortened V by 2 bases and J by 2 bases, and 11 bases separated the two germline ends. Per germline, CDR1 MNHNS and CDR2 SASEGT. This CDR3 region has 15 residues. The CDR3 coding sequence is TGTGCCAGCAGTGAATCCGCGGGACCCACAGATACGCAGTATTTT. This encodes CASSESAGPTDTQYF.

V and J are TRBV6-5 and TRBJ2-3, with 8 bases aligning to TRBD1. The trim removed 6 bases at V and 1 base at J, leaving 3 bases unmatched. In germline, CDR1 is MNHEY, CDR2 SVGAGI. The CDR3 has 14 residues. The CDR3 DNA is TGTGCCAGCAGCGCGGGACAGGGCACAGATACGCAGTATTTT. Protein product: CASSAGQGTDTQYF.

V is TRBV6-4 and J is TRBJ1-6; 9 bases are a match to TRBD1. The CDR3 has 15 amino acids. Germline CDR1 is MRHNA and CDR2 is SNTAGT. After removal of 3 bases from V and 7 bases from J, the junction contained 4 bases not matched to a gene. CDR3 region: CASSEGDRANSPLHF. CDR3 DNA: TGTGCCAGCAGTGAGGGGGACAGGGCGAATTCACCCCTCCACTTT.

V and J are TRBV7-8 and TRBJ1-2; 11 positions agree with TRBD1. The junction had 7 bases not matched to a gene; V was cut back by 4 bases and J by 3 bases. Looked up from germline, CDR1 is SGHVS and CDR2 is FQNEAQ. This CDR3 is 16 amino acids long. DNA for the CDR3: TGTGCCAGCAGCTCAAACCCGGGACAGGGGGACTATGGCTACACCTTC. It specifies CASSSNPGQGDYGYTF.

This clone was counted only a few times. This chain links TRBV12-3 or TRBV12-4 with TRBJ2-5; D is uncertain. This CDR3 spans 12 amino acids. V was clipped by 4 bases and J by 5 bases, with 8 bases between them. DNA for the CDR3: TGTGCCAGCAGTTACTACGGGGAGACCCAGTACTTC. Protein product: CASSYYGETQYF.

The chain links TRBV5-4 to TRBJ2-7; weak D call: TRBD1 (5 bases). Looked up from germline, CDR1 is SGHNT and CDR2 is YYREEE (reference sequence). This CDR3 spans 13 amino acids. V was clipped by 4 bases and J by 2 bases, with 10 bases between them. DNA for the CDR3: TGTGCCAGCAGCCCCCAGGGTACCTACGAGCAGTACTTC. This sequence encodes CASSPQGTYEQYF. The whole variable domain, remainder taken from reference TRBV5-4 and TRBJ2-7, is ETGVTQSPTHLIKTRGQQVTLRCSSQSGHNTVSWYQQALGQGPQFIFQYYREEENGRGNFPPRFSGLQFPNYSSELNVNALELDDSALYLCASSPQGTYEQYFGPGTRLTVT.

This chain's CDR3 is CASSQSWDREKHF. CDR3 nucleotide sequence: TGTGCCAGCAGTCAAAGCTGGGACAGGGAGAAGCATTTT. V and J are TRBV2 and TRBJ1-5; 9 bases fit TRBD1. Per the germline V gene, CDR1 is SNHLY and CDR2 is FYNNEI. The trim removed 5 bases at V and 14 bases at J, leaving 10 bases unmatched. The CDR3 spans 13 residues.

V and J are TRBV15 and TRBJ2-7, with D hard to call. Trimming cost V 2 bases and J 3 bases, with 11 bases left between them. The CDR3 is 14 residues long. Germline CDR1 reads LNHNV; CDR2 reads YYDKDF (reference sequence). The DNA for the CDR3 is TGTGCCACCAGCAGAACCCGACAAGGCTACGAGCAGTACTTC. It codes for CATSRTRQGYEQYF.

This clone was seen more than once but under ten times. The J gene is TRBJ2-7, the V gene TRBV5-1; 14 bases line up with TRBD2. The CDR3 contains 18 residues. The germline V gene encodes CDR1 SGHRS and CDR2 YFSETQ. V trimming: 0 bases; J trimming: 1 base; junction bases outside the gene matches: 6. CDR3 protein: CASSLGPGTSGGSYEQYF. DNA for the CDR3: TGCGCCAGCAGCTTGGGCCCCGGGACTAGCGGGGGATCCTACGAGCAGTACTTC.

The chain carries TRBV5-6 and TRBJ2-1; TRBD2 agrees at 7 bases. The J segment lost 7 bases and the V segment lost 5 bases, leaving 12 bases of the junction unmatched. Germline CDR1 reads SGHDT; CDR2 reads YYEEEE. CDR3 size: 15 residues. CDR3 residues: CASSPSGRGYNEQFF. The CDR3 nucleotides read TGTGCCAGCAGTCCATCAGGGAGGGGTTATAATGAGCAGTTCTTC.

The chain couples TRBV28 to TRBJ2-5; maybe TRBD1 (6 bases). CDR3 length: 13 amino acids. CDR1 MDHEN and CDR2 SYDVKM come from the germline V gene. The V end was cut by 9 bases, the J end by 0 bases, with 11 bases between. The CDR3: CASRTAYQETQYF. The DNA of the CDR3 is TGTGCCAGTCGGACAGCCTACCAAGAGACCCAGTACTTC.

This rearrangement joins TRBV15 to TRBJ1-2, with D unresolved. Deletions cut 0 bases from V and 5 bases from J, with 7 bases between. Looked up from germline, CDR1 is LNHNV and CDR2 is YYDKDF (reference sequence). This CDR3 comprises 13 residues. DNA for the CDR3: TGTGCCACCAGCAGAGATGGCACATATGGCTACACCTTC. Translated: CATSRDGTYGYTF.

This clone has more than one count but fewer than ten. The chain joins TRBV15 to TRBJ2-1, with TRBD1 matching 7 bases. J was trimmed by 5 bases and V by 4 bases; bases with no gene match: 11. Germline CDR1 reads LNHNV; CDR2 reads YYDKDF (reference sequence). CDR3 length: 16 amino acids. The CDR3 sequence is CATSNFYRDSDNEQFF. The CDR3 DNA reads as TGTGCCACCAGCAACTTTTATCGGGACAGTGACAATGAGCAGTTCTTC.

The chain uses TRBV7-9 and TRBJ2-7; 7 nucleotides align to TRBD1. Trimming cost V 4 bases and J 5 bases; bases outside gene matches: 23. The CDR3 extends over 19 amino acids. CDR1 is SEHNR and CDR2 is FQNEAQ in the germline V gene (reference sequence). Here the CDR3 DNA reads TGTGCCAGCAGCTCAATTAGGGGGATATACGAAGGGGGCTCGAACGAGCAGTACTTC. Translated: CASSSIRGIYEGGSNEQYF.

The chain has TRBV19 and TRBJ1-4, with no clear D. Germline CDR1 reads LNHDA; CDR2 reads SQIVND (reference sequence). The CDR3 length is 15 residues. V dropped 2 bases and J dropped 2 bases, with 9 bases sitting between them. The CDR3 DNA follows: TGTGCCAGTAGTATAATAGACTTTACTAATGAAAAACTGTTTTTT. Translating it yields CASSIIDFTNEKLFF.

V gene TRBV24-1 combines with J gene TRBJ1-2; 9 positions match TRBD1. V dropped 4 bases and J dropped 3; count of bases not matched to a gene: 14. The length of the CDR3 is 18 residues. In germline, CDR1 is KGHDR, CDR2 SFDVKD. DNA of the CDR3: TGTGCCACCAGTGACCCCGGGACAGGGAAAGCGGTTTACTATGGCTACACCTTC. Its translation: CATSDPGTGKAVYYGYTF.

The chain uses TRBV15 and TRBJ2-3; D remains unclear. The CDR3 consists of 11 residues. The V gene lost 3 bases and the J gene lost 5 bases, with 3 bases spanning the gap. Germline values: CDR1 LNHNV, CDR2 YYDKDF (reference sequence). CDR3 bases: TGTGCCACCAGCAGTATAGATACGCAGTATTTT. The encoded protein is CATSSIDTQYF.

The V call is TRBV3-1 (or the pseudogene TRBV3-2), the J call TRBJ1-2; TRBD1 might be the D (5 bases). The germline V gene has CDR1 LGHDT and CDR2 YNNKEL (reference sequence). Trimming took 4 bases from V and 8 from J, leaving 20 bases between them. The CDR3 is 15 amino acids. The CDR3 region has the DNA TGTGCCAGCAGCCCTAGAGGTTGGGGCCTTAGAGGCTACACCTTC. Encoded protein: CASSPRGWGLRGYTF.

The CDR3 coding sequence is TGTGCCATCAACGAACAGGGGGCGGACACTGAAGCTTTCTTT. It encodes CAINEQGADTEAFF. This sequence joins TRBV10-3 and TRBJ1-1; 9 bases align to TRBD1. Looked up from germline, CDR1 is ENHRY and CDR2 is SYGVKD. The ends lost 7 bases at V and 3 bases at J; junction bases unmatched: 6. The CDR3 extends over 14 amino acids.

This rearrangement joins TRBV6-6 to TRBJ1-5; TRBD1 matches at 8 bases. The V gene's germline CDR1 is MNHNY and CDR2 SVGAGI (reference sequence). V was pared by 7 bases and J by 4 bases, with 9 bases of the junction left unmatched. The length of the CDR3 is 15 residues. CDR3 in DNA: TGTGCCAGCATCTTCCAGGGGGCGCCTAATCAGCCCCAGCATTTT. Its translation is CASIFQGAPNQPQHF.

The V and J genes are TRBV6-4 and TRBJ2-2; weak D call: TRBD1 (5 bases). V lost 10 bases and J lost 0, with 15 bases in between. Germline CDR1 is MRHNA and CDR2 is SNTAGT. This CDR3 spans 15 amino acids. In DNA form, the CDR3 reads TGTGCCATCCCTTGCTGGGGCCCGAACACCGGGGAGCTGTTTTTT. Its protein is CAIPCWGPNTGELFF.